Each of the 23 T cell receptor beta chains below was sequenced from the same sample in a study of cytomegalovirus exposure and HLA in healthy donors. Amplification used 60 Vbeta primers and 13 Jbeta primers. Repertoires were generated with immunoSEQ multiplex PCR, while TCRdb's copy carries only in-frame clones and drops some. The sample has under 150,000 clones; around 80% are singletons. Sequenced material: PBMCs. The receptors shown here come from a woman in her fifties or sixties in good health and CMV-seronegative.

CDR3 DNA: TGTGCCAGCAGTCAGACAGGGGTGGGGGCCAACGTCCTGACTTTC. Translation gives CASSQTGVGANVLTF. This chain connects TRBV28 to TRBJ2-6, with 8 nucleotides matching TRBD1. The CDR3 is made up of 15 amino acids. The J segment lost 4 bases and the V segment lost 5 bases, leaving 4 bases of the junction unmatched. Germline-derived CDR1 and CDR2 are MDHEN and SYDVKM.

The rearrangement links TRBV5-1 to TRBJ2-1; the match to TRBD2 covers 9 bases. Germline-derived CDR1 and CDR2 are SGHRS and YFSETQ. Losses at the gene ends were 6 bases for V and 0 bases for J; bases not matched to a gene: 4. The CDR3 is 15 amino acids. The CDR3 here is CASMREGGSYNEQFF. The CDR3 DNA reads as TGCGCCAGCATGCGGGAGGGTGGCTCCTACAATGAGCAGTTCTTC.

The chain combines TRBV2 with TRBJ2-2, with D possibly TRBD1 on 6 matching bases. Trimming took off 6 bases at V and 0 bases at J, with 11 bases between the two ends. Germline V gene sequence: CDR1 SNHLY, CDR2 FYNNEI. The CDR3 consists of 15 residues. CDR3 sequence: CASRAGAANTGELFF. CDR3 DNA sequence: TGTGCCAGCAGGGCAGGGGCCGCGAACACCGGGGAGCTGTTTTTT. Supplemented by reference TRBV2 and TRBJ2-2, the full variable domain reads EPEVTQTPSHQVTQMGQEVILRCVPISNHLYFYWYRQILGQKVEFLVSFYNNEISEKSEIFDDQFSVERPDGSNFTLKIRSTKLEDSAMYFCASRAGAANTGELFFGEGSRLTVL.

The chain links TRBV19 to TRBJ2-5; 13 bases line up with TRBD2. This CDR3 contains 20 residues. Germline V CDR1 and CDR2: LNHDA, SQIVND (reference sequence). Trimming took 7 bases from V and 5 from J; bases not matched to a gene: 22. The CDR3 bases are TGTGCCAGTAAAGATGTGGTTGGACTAGCGGGAGTAAGTCGTTCGGAGACCCAGTACTTC. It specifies CASKDVVGLAGVSRSETQYF.

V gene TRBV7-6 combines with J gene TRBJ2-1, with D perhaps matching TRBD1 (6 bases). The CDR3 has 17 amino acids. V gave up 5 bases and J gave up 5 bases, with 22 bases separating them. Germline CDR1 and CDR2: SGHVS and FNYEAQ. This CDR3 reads CASSGGLGIEYDNEQFF. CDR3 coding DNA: TGTGCCAGCAGCGGGGGCCTGGGGATAGAGTACGACAATGAGCAGTTCTTC.

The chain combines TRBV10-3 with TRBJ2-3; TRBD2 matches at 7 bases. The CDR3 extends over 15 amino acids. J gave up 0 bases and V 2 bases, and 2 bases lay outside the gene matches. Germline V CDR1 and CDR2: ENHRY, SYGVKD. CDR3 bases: TGTGCCATCAGTGAGGGACTAGGGAGCACAGATACGCAGTATTTT. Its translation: CAISEGLGSTDTQYF.

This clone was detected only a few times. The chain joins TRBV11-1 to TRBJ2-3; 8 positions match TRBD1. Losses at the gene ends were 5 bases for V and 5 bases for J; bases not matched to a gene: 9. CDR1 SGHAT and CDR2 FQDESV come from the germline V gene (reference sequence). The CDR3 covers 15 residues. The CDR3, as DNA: TGTGCCAGCAGCCCTCAGGGGGCCGGTGAAGATACGCAGTATTTT. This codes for CASSPQGAGEDTQYF.

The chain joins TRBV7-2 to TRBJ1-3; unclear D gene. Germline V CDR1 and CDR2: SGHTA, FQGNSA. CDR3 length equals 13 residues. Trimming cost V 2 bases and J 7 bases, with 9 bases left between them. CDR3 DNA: TGTGCCAGCAGCTTATCCCGAGGGAACACCATATATTTT. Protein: CASSLSRGNTIYF.

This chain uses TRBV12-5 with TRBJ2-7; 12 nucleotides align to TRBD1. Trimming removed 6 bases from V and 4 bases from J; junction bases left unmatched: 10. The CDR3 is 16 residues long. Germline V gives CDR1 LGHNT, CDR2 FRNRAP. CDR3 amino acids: CASGPGTGGAQYEQYF. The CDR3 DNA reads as TGTGCTAGTGGCCCCGGGACAGGGGGCGCACAATACGAGCAGTACTTC.

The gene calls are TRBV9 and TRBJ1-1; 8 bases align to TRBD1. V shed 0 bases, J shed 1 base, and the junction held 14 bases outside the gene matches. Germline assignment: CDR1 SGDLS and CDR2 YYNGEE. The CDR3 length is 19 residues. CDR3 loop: CASSVAGPVDRAPNTEAFF. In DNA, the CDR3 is TGTGCCAGCAGCGTAGCTGGCCCCGTGGACAGGGCTCCGAACACTGAAGCTTTCTTT.

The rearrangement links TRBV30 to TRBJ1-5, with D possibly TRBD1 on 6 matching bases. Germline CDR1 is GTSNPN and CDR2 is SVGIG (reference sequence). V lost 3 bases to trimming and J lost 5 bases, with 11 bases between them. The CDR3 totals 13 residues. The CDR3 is CAWSAQGDQPQHF. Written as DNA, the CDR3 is TGTGCCTGGAGCGCACAGGGAGATCAGCCCCAGCATTTT.

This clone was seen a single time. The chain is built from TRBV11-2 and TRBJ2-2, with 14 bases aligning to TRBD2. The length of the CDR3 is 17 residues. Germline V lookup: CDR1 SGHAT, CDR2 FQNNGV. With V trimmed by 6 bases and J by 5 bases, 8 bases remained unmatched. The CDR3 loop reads CASRGLAGVLVTGELFF. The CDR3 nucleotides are TGTGCCAGCAGGGGACTAGCGGGAGTTCTTGTGACCGGGGAGCTGTTTTTT.

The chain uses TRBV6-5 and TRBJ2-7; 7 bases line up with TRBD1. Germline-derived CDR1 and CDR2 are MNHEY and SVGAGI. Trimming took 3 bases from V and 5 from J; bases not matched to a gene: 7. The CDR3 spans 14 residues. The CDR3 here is CASSYDRDFNEQYF. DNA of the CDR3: TGTGCCAGCAGTTATGACAGGGATTTCAACGAGCAGTACTTC.

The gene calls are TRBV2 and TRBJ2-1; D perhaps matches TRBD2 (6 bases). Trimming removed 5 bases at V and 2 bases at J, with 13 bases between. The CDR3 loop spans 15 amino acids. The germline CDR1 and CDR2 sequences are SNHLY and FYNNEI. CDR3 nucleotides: TGTGCCAGCAGTCGGGAGAATAACCCCTACAATGAGCAGTTCTTC. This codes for CASSRENNPYNEQFF.

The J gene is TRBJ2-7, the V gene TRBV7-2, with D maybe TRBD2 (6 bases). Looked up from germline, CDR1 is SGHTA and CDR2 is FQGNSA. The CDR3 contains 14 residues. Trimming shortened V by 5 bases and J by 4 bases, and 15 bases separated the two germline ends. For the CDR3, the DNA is TGTGCCAGCAGCCCTCCGGGACTTTTTTACGAGCAGTACTTC. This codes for CASSPPGLFYEQYF.

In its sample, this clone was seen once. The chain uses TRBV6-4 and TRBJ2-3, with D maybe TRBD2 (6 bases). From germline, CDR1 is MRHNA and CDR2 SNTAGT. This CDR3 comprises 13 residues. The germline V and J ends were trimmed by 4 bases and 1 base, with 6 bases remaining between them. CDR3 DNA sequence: TGTGCCAGCAGTGCTAGCGGCACAGATACGCAGTATTTT. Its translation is CASSASGTDTQYF.

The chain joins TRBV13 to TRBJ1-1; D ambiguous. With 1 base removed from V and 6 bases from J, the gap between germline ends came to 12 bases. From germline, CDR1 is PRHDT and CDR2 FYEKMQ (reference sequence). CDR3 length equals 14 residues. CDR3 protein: CASSLAEGLAEAFF. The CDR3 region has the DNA TGTGCCAGCAGCTTAGCGGAGGGATTGGCTGAAGCTTTCTTT.

The CDR3 DNA reads as TGTGCCAGCAGCTTGGGGGGATTTGACACTGAAGCTTTCTTT. Amino acid sequence: CASSLGGFDTEAFF. The chain is built from TRBV7-3 and TRBJ1-1, with D possibly being TRBD1 (5 bases). The CDR3 contains 14 residues. The germline gives CDR1 SGHTA, CDR2 FQGTGA. The V and J ends lost 3 bases and 3 bases respectively, with 11 bases between them.

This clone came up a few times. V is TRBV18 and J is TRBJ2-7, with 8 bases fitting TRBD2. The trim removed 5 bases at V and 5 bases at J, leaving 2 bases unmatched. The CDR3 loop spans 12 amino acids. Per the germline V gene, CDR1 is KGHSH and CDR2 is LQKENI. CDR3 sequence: CASSALADEQYF. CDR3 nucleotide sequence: TGTGCCAGCTCAGCACTAGCGGACGAGCAGTACTTC.

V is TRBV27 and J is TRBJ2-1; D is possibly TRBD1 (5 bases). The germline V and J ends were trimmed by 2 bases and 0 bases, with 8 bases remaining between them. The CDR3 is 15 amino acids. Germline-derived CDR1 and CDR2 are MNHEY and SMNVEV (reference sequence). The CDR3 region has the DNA TGTGCCAGCAGTTTAGACAGAAGCTCCTACAATGAGCAGTTCTTC. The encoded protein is CASSLDRSSYNEQFF.

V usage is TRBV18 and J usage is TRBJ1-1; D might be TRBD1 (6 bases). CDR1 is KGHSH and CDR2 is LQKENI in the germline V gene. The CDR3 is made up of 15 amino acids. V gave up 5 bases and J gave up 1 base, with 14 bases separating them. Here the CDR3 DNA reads TGTGCCAGCTCATCGCCTGCAGGGGCGAACACTGAAGCTTTCTTT. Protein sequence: CASSSPAGANTEAFF.

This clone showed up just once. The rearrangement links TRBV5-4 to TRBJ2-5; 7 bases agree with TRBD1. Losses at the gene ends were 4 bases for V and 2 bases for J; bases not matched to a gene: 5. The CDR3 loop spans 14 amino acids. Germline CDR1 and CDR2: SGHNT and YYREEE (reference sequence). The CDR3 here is CASSRDSKQETQYF. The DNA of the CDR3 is TGTGCCAGCAGCCGGGACAGCAAGCAAGAGACCCAGTACTTC.

CDR3 nucleotides: TGTGCCAGCAGCTTGAACAGGGGTGGCGAGCAGTACTTC. It specifies CASSLNRGGEQYF. The J gene is TRBJ2-7, the V gene TRBV7-9; 7 bases match TRBD1. Losses at the gene ends were 3 bases for V and 6 bases for J; bases not matched to a gene: 5. The germline gives CDR1 SEHNR, CDR2 FQNEAQ (reference sequence). This CDR3 contains 13 residues. The variable domain in full, with the rest retrieved from reference TRBV7-9 and TRBJ2-7, is DTGVSQNPRHKITKRGQNVTFRCDPISEHNRLYWYRQTLGQGPEFLTYFQNEAQLEKSRLLSDRFSAERPKGSFSTLEIQRTEQGDSAMYLCASSLNRGGEQYFGPGTRLTVT.